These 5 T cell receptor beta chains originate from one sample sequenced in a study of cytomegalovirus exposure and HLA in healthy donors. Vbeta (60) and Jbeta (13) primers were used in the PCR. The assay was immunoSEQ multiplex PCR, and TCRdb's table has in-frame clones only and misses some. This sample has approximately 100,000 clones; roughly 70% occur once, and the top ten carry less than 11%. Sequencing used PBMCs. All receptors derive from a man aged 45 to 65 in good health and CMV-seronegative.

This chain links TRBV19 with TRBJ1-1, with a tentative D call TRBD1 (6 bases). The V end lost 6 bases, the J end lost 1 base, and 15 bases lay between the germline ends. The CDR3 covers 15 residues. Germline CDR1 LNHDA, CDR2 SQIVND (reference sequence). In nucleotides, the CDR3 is TGTGCCAGTAGACGAACAGGGTTGGGGAACACTGAAGCTTTCTTT. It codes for CASRRTGLGNTEAFF.

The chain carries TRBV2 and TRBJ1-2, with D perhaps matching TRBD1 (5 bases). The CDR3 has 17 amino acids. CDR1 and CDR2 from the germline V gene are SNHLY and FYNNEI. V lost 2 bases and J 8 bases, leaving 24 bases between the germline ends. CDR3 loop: CASSESNSRVVVKGYTF. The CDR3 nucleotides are TGTGCCAGCAGTGAATCTAATTCCAGGGTTGTAGTAAAAGGCTACACCTTC.

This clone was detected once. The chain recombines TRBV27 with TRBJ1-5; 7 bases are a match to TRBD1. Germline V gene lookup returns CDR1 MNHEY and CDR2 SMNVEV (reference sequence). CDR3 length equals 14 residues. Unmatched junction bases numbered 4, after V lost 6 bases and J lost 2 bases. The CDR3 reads CASRPGGRNQPQHF. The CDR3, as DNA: TGTGCCAGCAGACCAGGGGGACGCAATCAGCCCCAGCATTTT.

The CDR3 region has the DNA TGTGCCAGCAGCGCGCGGCCCCGGGAGACCCAGTACTTC. It specifies CASSARPRETQYF. The chain couples TRBV7-2 to TRBJ2-5; no clear D. Trimming shortened V by 5 bases and J by 5 bases, and 12 bases separated the two germline ends. This CDR3 spans 13 amino acids. Germline assignment: CDR1 SGHTA and CDR2 FQGNSA.

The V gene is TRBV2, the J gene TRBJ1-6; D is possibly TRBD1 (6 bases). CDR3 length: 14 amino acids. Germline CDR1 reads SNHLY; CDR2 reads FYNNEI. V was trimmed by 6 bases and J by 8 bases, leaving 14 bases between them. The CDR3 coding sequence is TGTGCCAGCAGCACTAGGACAGATTATTCACCCCTCCACTTT. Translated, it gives CASSTRTDYSPLHF.